This T cell receptor beta chain was identified during a study of T cell responses to AZD1222 COVID-19 vaccine. Findings and limits, study-wide: Spike-specific TCR repertoires showed rising breadth and depth after two AZD1222 doses. None of the repertoires were sampled until the peak T cell response had passed. The study reported that nearly half of spike-specific TCRs target unmutated variant regions. There were mostly white British donors and more females than males, and clonal diversity was possibly underestimated.

The method was immunoSEQ multiplex PCR; TCRdb's version includes in-frame clones alone and lacks a portion of them. Of some 170,000 clones listed, around 89% are singletons. With regard to this clone: What it binds is not known.

The CDR3 spans 13 residues. Germline trimming cut 6 bases from V and 8 bases from J; bases unmatched to any gene: 6. The germline V gene has CDR1 MNHNS and CDR2 SASEGT. The sample was peripheral blood, taken 28 days after the second dose of the MenACWY control vaccine. The chain is built from TRBV6-1 and TRBJ2-1; 8 positions match TRBD2. This sequence was found in an adult who received the MenACWY meningococcal vaccine as a control. Written as DNA, the CDR3 is TGTGCCAGCAGGGGACTAGTCGGGCATGAGCAGTTCTTC. It specifies CASRGLVGHEQFF.